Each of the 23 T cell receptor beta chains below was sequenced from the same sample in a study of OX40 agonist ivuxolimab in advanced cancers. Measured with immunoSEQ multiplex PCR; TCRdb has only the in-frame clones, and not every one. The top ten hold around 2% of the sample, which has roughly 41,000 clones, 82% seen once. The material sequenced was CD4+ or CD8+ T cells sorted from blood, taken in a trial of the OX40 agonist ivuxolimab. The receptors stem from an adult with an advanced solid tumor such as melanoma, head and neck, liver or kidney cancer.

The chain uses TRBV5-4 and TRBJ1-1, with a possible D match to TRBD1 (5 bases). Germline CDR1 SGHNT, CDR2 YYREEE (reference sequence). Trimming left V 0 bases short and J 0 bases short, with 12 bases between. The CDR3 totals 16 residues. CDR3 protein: CASSLEKPGLNTEAFF. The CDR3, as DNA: TGTGCCAGCAGCTTGGAAAAGCCGGGGCTGAACACTGAAGCTTTCTTT.

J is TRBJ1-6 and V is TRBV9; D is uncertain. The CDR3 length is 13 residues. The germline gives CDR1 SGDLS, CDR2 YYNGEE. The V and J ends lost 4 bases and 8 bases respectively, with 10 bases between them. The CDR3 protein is CASSTKWDSPLHF. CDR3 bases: TGTGCCAGCAGCACGAAATGGGATTCACCCCTCCACTTT.

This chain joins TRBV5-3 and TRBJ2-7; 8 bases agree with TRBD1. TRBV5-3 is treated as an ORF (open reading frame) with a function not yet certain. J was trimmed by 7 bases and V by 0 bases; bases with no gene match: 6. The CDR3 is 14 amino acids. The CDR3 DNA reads TGTGCCAGAAGCTTGGGTCAGGGGGCTCGGGAGCAGTACTTC. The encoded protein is CARSLGQGAREQYF.

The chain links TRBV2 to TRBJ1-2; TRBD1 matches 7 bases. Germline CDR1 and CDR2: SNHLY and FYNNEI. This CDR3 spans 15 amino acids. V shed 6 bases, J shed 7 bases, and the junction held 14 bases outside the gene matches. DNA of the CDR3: TGTGCCAGCAGGGAACCGGCAGGGGGGGTTTCTGGCTACACCTTC. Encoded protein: CASREPAGGVSGYTF.

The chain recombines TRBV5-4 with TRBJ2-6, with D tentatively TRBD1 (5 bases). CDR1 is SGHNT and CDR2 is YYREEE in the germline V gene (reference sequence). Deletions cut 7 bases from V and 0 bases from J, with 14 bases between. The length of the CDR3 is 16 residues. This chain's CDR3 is CASVSVGHSGANVLTF. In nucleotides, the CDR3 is TGTGCCAGCGTAAGCGTGGGGCACTCTGGGGCCAACGTCCTGACTTTC.

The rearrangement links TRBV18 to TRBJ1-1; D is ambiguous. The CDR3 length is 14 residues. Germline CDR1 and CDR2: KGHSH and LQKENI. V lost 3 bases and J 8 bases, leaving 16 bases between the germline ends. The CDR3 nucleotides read TGTGCCAGCTCACCTGGAGGGCAGTCTTCGGAAGCTTTCTTT. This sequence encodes CASSPGGQSSEAFF. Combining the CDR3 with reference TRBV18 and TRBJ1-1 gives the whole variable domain NAGVMQNPRHLVRRRGQEARLRCSPMKGHSHVYWYRQLPEEGLKFMVYLQKENIIDESGMPKERFSAEFPKEGPSILRIQQVVRGDSAAYFCASSPGGQSSEAFFGQGTRLTVV.

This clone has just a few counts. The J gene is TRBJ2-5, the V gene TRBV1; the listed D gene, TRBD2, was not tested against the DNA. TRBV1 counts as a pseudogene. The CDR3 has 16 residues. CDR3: CTSSQGTSGGGETQYF. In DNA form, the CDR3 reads TGCACCAGCAGCCAAGGGACTAGCGGGGGAGGAGAGACCCAGTACTTC.

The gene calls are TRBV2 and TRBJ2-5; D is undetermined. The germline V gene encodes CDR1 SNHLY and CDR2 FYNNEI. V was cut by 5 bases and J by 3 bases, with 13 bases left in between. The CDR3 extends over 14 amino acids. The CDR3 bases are TGTGCCAGCAGTCTCATTCGGAGTAAAGAGACCCAGTACTTC. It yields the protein CASSLIRSKETQYF. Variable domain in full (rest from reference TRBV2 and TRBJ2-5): EPEVTQTPSHQVTQMGQEVILRCVPISNHLYFYWYRQILGQKVEFLVSFYNNEISEKSEIFDDQFSVERPDGSNFTLKIRSTKLEDSAMYFCASSLIRSKETQYFGPGTRLLVL.

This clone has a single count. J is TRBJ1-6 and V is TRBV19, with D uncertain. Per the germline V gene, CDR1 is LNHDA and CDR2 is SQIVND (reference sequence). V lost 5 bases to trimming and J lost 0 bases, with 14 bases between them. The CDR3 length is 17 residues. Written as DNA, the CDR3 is TGTGCCAGTAGTGCCCGGCACCTGAGCTCCTATAATTCACCCCTCCACTTT. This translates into CASSARHLSSYNSPLHF.

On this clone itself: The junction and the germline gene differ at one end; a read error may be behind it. The DNA of the CDR3 is TGTGCCAGCAGCTTAGAAGGGGGACAGGGTCCGGACTTC. Its protein product is CASSLEGGQGPDF. The rearrangement uses TRBV7-9 and TRBJ2-7; 9 nucleotides line up with TRBD1. The CDR3 extends over 13 amino acids. Germline CDR1 reads SEHNR; CDR2 reads FQNEAQ (reference sequence).

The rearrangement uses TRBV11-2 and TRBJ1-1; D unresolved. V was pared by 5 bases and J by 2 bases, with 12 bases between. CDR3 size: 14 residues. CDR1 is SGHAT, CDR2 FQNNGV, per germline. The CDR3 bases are TGTGCCAGCAGCCTTAAGTGGGGTAACACTGAAGCTTTCTTT. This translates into CASSLKWGNTEAFF. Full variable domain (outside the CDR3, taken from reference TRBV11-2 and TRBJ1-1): EAGVAQSPRYKIIEKRQSVAFWCNPISGHATLYWYQQILGQGPKLLIQFQNNGVVDDSQLPKDRFSAERLKGVDSTLKIQPAKLEDSAVYLCASSLKWGNTEAFFGQGTRLTVV.

The CDR3 reads CASSLPPSGQETQYF. The CDR3 DNA follows: TGTGCCAGCAGCCTACCCCCATCCGGTCAAGAGACCCAGTACTTC. The chain carries TRBV7-9 and TRBJ2-5; no firm D call. Trimming pared 5 bases from V and 2 bases from J, leaving 15 bases between. Germline loops: CDR1 SEHNR, CDR2 FQNEAQ (reference sequence). CDR3 length: 15 amino acids.

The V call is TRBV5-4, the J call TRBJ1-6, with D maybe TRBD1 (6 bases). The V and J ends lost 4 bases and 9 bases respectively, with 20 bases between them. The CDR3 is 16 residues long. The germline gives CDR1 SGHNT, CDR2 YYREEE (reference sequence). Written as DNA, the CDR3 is TGTGCCAGCAGCATCCTAGGGGAGGGGGAGTTTTCACCCCTCCACTTT. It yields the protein CASSILGEGEFSPLHF.

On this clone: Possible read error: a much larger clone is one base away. The chain's CDR3 is CASSLDGGEQYF. The CDR3 coding sequence is TGTGCCAGCAGCTTAGACGGGGGCGAGCAGTACTTC. The rearrangement links TRBV7-8 to TRBJ2-7; a possible D gene is TRBD2 (6 bases). Trimming shortened V by 1 base and J by 6 bases, and 7 bases separated the two germline ends. This CDR3 contains 12 residues. The germline gives CDR1 SGHVS, CDR2 FQNEAQ.

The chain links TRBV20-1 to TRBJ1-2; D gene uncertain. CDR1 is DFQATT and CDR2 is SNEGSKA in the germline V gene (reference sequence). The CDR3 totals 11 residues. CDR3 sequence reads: CSSSSNYGYTF. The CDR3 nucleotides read TGCAGCAGCTCTTCTAACTATGGCTACACCTTC.

As DNA, the CDR3 is TGTGCCAGCAGCTTGGGGAACAGGATTACCTACGAGCAGTACTTC. Its translation: CASSLGNRITYEQYF. This chain links TRBV5-6 with TRBJ2-7; a possible D gene is TRBD1 (5 bases). The CDR3 consists of 15 residues. V lost 0 bases and J 2 bases, leaving 12 bases between the germline ends. Germline V gives CDR1 SGHDT, CDR2 YYEEEE.

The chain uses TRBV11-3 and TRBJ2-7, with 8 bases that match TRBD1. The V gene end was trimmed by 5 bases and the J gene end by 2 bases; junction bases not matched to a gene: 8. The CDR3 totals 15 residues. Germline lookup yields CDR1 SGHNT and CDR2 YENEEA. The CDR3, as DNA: TGTGCCAGCAGCCCAGGACAGGGAGAAACCTACGAGCAGTACTTC. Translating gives CASSPGQGETYEQYF. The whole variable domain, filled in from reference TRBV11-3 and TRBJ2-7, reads EAGVVQSPRYKIIEKKQPVAFWCNPISGHNTLYWYLQNLGQGPELLIRYENEEAVDDSQLPKDRFSAERLKGVDSTLKIQPAELGDSAVYLCASSPGQGETYEQYFGPGTRLTVT.

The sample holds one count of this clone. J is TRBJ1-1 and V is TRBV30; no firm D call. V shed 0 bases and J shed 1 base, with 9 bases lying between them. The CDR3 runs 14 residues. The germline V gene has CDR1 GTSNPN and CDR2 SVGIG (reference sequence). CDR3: CAWSVLNGNTEAFF. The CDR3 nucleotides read TGTGCCTGGAGTGTATTGAACGGGAACACTGAAGCTTTCTTT.

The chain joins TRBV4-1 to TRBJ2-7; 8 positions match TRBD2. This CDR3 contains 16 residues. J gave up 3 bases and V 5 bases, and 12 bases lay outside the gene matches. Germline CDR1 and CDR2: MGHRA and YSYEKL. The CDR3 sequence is CASSRDGGADYYEQYF. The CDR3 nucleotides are TGCGCCAGCAGCAGAGACGGGGGGGCGGACTACTACGAGCAGTACTTC.

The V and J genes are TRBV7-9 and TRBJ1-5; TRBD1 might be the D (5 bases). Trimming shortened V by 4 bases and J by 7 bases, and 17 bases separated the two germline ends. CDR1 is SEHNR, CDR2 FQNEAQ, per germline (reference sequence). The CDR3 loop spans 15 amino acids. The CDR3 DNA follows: TGTGCCAGCAGCTCCCCTGGGGGTGTAGGACAGCCCCAGCATTTT. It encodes CASSSPGGVGQPQHF.

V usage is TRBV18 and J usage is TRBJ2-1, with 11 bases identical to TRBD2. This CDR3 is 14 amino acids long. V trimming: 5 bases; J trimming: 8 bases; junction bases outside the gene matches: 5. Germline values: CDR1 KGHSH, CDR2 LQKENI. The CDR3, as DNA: TGTGCCAGCTCATTACTAGCGGGGGAACATGAGCAGTTCTTC. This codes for CASSLLAGEHEQFF.

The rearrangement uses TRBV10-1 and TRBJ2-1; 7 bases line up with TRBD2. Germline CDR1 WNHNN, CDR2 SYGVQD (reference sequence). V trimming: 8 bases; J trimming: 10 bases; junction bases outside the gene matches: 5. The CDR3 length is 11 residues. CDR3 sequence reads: CASSDGGEQFF. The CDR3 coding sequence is TGCGCCAGCTCAGACGGGGGGGAGCAGTTCTTC.

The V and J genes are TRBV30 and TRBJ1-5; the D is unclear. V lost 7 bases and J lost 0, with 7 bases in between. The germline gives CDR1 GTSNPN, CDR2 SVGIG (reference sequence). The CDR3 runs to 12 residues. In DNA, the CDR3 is TGTGCCTTCTCAGGTAGCAATCAGCCCCAGCATTTT. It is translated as CAFSGSNQPQHF.